These T cell receptor beta chains were read from a single sample in a study of cytomegalovirus exposure and HLA in healthy donors. Libraries were prepared by immunoSEQ multiplex PCR; TCRdb keeps only in-frame clonotypes and omits some of them. The sample data list some 75,000 clones. The specimen was PBMCs. Receptor source: a boy aged 5-17 years in good health and CMV-seronegative. The CDR3 runs from the conserved cysteine through the conserved F or W. A D gene is named only where the DNA matches it firmly.

d_gene,v_gene,j_gene,CDR3nt,CDR3aa
TRBD1,TRBV29-1,TRBJ1-1,TGCAGCGTTGAAGGCACAGGGGGCACTGAAGCTTTCTTT,CSVEGTGGTEAFF
NA,TRBV19,TRBJ2-6,TGTGCCAGTAGCGCACAGGTACTCTCTGGGGCCAACGTCCTGACTTTC,CASSAQVLSGANVLTF
TRBD1,TRBV5-4,TRBJ2-7,TGTGCCAGCAGCTTCGGGACAGGGACCTACGAGCAGTACTTC,CASSFGTGTYEQYF
NA,TRBV7-9,TRBJ1-4,TGTGCCAGCAGCGTTTTTCCCTTCCGGGAGGCGGATGAAAAACTGTTTTTT,CASSVFPFREADEKLFF
NA,TRBV19,TRBJ1-1,TGTGCCAGTAGCCCTGGACATCCAGGTGCTCTTAAAGCTTTCTTT,CASSPGHPGALKAFF
NA,TRBV14,TRBJ1-5,TGTGCCAGCAGCCAAGATTGCGTCAGACAGTCGTTCCCCCACATGTCGGGCAATCAGCCCCAGCATTTT,CASSQDCVRQSFPHMSGNQPQHF
NA,TRBV4-3,TRBJ2-7,TGCGCCAGCAGCCAAGATCTCGGGAAAGGATCCTACGAGCAGTACTTC,CASSQDLGKGSYEQYF
NA,TRBV4-1,TRBJ1-1,TGCGCCAGCACCCAAGAGGTGGGGGGGGTGACTGAAGCTTTCTTT,CASTQEVGGVTEAFF
NA,TRBV5-4,TRBJ2-1,TGTGCCAGCAGCCCGGACTTTGCAAAGCAGTTCTTC,CASSPDFAKQFF
NA,TRBV5-1,TRBJ2-1,TGCGCCAGCATGGGGGGGGCCCCCGGGGTGCAGTTCTTC,CASMGGAPGVQFF
NA,TRBV30,TRBJ1-5,TGTGCCTGGGAAGAGACCCCGGGTCAGCCCCAGCATTTT,CAWEETPGQPQHF
NA,TRBV19,TRBJ2-7,TGTGCCAGTACTCCAGGCAGGACAACCTACGAGCAGTACTTC,CASTPGRTTYEQYF
TRBD1,TRBV18,TRBJ1-1,TGTGCCAGCTCACCACCGGGACAGGGCACTGAAGCTTTCTTT,CASSPPGQGTEAFF
NA,TRBV9,TRBJ2-7,TGTGCCAGCAGCGCGCGGCCAACAACGACAGGCGTTCGCGAGCAGTACTTC,CASSARPTTTGVREQYF
NA,TRBV20-1,TRBJ2-1,TGCAGTGCTATGGGGAGCGATGAGCAGTTCTTC,CSAMGSDEQFF
NA,TRBV5-1,TRBJ2-5,TGCGCCAGCAGCTTGGGAGGACAGGGACTACAAGAGACCCAGTACTTC,CASSLGGQGLQETQYF
TRBD1,TRBV19,TRBJ1-1,TGTGCCAGTTCGCAGACAGGGGGGAATACTGAAGCTTTCTTT,CASSQTGGNTEAFF
NA,TRBV6-1,TRBJ2-1,TGTGCCAGCTGGGACACGGATTACAATGAGCAGTTCTTC,CASWDTDYNEQFF